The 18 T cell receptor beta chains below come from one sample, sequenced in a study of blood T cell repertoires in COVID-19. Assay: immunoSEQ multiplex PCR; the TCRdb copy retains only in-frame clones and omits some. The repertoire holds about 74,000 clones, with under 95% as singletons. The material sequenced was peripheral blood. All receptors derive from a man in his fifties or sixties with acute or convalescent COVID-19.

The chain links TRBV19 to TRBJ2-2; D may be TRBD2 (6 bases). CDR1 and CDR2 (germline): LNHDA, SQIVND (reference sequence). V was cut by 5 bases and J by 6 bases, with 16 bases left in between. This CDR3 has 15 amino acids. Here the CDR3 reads CASSPPSSGAGELFF. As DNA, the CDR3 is TGTGCCAGTAGTCCCCCATCGTCGGGAGCCGGGGAGCTGTTTTTT.

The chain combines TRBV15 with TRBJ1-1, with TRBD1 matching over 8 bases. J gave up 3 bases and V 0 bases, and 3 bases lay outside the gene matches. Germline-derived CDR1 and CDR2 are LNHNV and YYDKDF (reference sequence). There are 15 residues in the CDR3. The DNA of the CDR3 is TGTGCCACCAGCAGAGATTGGACAGGGTACACTGAAGCTTTCTTT. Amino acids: CATSRDWTGYTEAFF. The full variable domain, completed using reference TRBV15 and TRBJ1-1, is DAMVIQNPRYQVTQFGKPVTLSCSQTLNHNVMYWYQQKSSQAPKLLFHYYDKDFNNEADTPDNFQSRRPNTSFCFLDIRSPGLGDTAMYLCATSRDWTGYTEAFFGQGTRLTVV.

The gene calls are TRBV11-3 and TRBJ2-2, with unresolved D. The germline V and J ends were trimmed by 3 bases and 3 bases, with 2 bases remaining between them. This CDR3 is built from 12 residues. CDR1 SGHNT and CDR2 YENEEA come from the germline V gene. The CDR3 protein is CASSFYTGELFF. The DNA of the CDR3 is TGTGCCAGCAGCTTCTACACCGGGGAGCTGTTTTTT.

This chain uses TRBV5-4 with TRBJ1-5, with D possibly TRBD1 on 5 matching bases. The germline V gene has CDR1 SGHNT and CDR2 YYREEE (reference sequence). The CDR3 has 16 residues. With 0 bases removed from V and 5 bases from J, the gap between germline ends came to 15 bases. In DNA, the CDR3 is TGTGCCAGCAGCTTGGGTCCGGGACGGGAGCATCAGCCCCAGCATTTT. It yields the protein CASSLGPGREHQPQHF. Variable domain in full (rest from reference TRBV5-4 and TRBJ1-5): ETGVTQSPTHLIKTRGQQVTLRCSSQSGHNTVSWYQQALGQGPQFIFQYYREEENGRGNFPPRFSGLQFPNYSSELNVNALELDDSALYLCASSLGPGREHQPQHFGDGTRLSIL.

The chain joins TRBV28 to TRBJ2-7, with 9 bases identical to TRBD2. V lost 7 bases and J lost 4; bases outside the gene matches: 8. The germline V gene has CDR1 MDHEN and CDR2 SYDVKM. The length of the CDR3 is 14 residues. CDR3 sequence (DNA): TGTGCCAGCAAAGAGCGGGGGGCCAGTTACGAGCAGTACGTC. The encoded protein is CASKERGASYEQYV.

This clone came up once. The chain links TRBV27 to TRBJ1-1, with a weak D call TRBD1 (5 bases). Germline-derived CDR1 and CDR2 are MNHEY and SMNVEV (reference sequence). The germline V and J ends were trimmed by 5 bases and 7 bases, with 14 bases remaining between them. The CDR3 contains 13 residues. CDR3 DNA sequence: TGTGCCAGCAGTAACCACAACGGGGGTGAAGCTTTCTTT. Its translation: CASSNHNGGEAFF.

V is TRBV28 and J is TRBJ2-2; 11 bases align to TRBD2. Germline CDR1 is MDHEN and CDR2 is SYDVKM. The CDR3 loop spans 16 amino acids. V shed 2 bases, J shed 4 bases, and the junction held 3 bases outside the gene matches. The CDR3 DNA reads TGTGCCAGCAGTTTAAGTCTAGCGGGAGGCACCGGGGAGCTGTTTTTT. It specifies CASSLSLAGGTGELFF.

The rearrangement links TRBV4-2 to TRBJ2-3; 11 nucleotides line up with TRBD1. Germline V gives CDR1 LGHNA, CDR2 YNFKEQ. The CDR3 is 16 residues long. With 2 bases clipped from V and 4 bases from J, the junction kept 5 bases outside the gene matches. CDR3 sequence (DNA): TGTGCCAGCAGCCAACGATGGGGACAGGGGGCAGATACGCAGTATTTT. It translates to CASSQRWGQGADTQYF.

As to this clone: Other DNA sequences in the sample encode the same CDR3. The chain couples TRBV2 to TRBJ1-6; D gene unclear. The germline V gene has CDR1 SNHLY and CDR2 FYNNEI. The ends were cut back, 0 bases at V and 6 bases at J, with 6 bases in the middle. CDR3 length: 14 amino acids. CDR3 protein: CASSEARVNSPLHF. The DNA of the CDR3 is TGTGCCAGCAGTGAAGCTCGTGTTAATTCACCCCTCCACTTT.

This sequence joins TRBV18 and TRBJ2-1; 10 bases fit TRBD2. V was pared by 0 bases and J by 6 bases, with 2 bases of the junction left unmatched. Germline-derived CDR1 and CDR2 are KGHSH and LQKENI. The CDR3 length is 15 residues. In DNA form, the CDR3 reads TGTGCCAGCTCACCACCGTCTAGCGGGGGCAATGAGCAGTTCTTC. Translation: CASSPPSSGGNEQFF. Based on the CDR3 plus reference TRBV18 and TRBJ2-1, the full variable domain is NAGVMQNPRHLVRRRGQEARLRCSPMKGHSHVYWYRQLPEEGLKFMVYLQKENIIDESGMPKERFSAEFPKEGPSILRIQQVVRGDSAAYFCASSPPSSGGNEQFFGPGTRLTVL.

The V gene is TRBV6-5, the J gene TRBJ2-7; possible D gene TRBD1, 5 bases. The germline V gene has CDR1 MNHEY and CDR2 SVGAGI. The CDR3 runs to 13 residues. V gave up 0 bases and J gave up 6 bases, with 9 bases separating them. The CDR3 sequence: CASSYSQGSEQYV. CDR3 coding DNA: TGTGCCAGCAGTTACTCGCAGGGCAGCGAGCAGTACGTC.

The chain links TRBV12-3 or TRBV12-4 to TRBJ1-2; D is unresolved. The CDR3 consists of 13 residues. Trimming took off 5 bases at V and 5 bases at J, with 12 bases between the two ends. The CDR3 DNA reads TGTGCCAGCAGTCCGGCGACGGGGTATGGCTACACCTTC. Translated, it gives CASSPATGYGYTF.

In nucleotides, the CDR3 is TGTGCCAGCCGTCAGTTTCCGCCAGATACGCAGTATTTT. It encodes CASRQFPPDTQYF. This chain connects TRBV27 to TRBJ2-3; D not certain. The germline V gene encodes CDR1 MNHEY and CDR2 SMNVEV (reference sequence). V was trimmed by 8 bases and J by 4 bases, leaving 13 bases between them. The CDR3 is 13 residues long.

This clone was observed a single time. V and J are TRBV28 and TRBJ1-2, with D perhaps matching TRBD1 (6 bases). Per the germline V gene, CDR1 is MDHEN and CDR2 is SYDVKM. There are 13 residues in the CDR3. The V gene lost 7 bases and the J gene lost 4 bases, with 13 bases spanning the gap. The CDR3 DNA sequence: TGTGCCAGCACCCAACAGGGTCTCTATGGCTACACCTTC. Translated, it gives CASTQQGLYGYTF.

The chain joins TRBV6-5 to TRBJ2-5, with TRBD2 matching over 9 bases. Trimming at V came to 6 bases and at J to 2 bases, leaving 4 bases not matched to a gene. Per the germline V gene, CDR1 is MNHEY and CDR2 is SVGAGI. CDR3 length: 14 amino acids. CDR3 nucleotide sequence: TGTGCCAGCAGGAGCGGGGGGCTGCAAGAGACCCAGTACTTC. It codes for CASRSGGLQETQYF.

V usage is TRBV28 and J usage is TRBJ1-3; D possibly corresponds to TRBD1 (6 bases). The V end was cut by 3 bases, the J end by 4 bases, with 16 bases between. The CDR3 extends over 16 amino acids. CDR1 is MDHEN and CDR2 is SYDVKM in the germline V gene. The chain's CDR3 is CASSFLQGFVGNTIYF. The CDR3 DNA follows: TGTGCCAGCAGTTTCCTTCAGGGGTTCGTCGGAAACACCATATATTTT.

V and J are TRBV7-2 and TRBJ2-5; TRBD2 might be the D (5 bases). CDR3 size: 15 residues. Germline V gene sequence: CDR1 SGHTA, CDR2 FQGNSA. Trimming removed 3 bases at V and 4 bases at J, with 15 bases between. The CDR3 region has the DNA TGTGCCAGCAGCTTGAAGGGCTCCCGGGGAGAGACCCAGTACTTC. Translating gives CASSLKGSRGETQYF.

The CDR3 sequence: CAISESNRGKFF. CDR3 DNA: TGTGCCATCAGTGAGTCGAACAGGGGTAAATTCTTC. The rearrangement joins TRBV10-3 to TRBJ2-1, with 7 bases fitting TRBD1. The J segment lost 16 bases and the V segment lost 0 bases, leaving 6 bases of the junction unmatched. This CDR3 contains 12 residues. From germline, CDR1 is ENHRY and CDR2 SYGVKD.